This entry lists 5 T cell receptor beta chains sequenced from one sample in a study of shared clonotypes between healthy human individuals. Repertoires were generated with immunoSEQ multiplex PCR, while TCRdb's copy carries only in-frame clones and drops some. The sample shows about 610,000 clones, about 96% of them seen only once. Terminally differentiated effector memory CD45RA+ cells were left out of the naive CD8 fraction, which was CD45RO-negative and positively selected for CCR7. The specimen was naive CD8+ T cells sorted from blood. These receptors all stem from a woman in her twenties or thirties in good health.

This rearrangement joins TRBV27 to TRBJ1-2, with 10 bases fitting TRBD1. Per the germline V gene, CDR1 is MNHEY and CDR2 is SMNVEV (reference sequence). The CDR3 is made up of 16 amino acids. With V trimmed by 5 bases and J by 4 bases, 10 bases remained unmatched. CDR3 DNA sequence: TGTGCCAGCAGTACAACTGGGACAGGGGAAGTCTATGGCTACACCTTC. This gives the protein CASSTTGTGEVYGYTF.

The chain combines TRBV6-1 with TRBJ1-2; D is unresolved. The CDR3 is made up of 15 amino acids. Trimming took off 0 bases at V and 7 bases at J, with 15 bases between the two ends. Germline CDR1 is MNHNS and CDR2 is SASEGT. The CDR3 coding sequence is TGTGCCAGCAGTGAAGCTCCAGAGCCATCGAGTGGCTACACCTTC. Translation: CASSEAPEPSSGYTF.

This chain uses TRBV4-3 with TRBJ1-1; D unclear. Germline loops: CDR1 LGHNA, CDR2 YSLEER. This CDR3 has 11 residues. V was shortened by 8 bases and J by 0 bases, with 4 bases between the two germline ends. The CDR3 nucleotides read TGCGCCAGCGCCATGAACACTGAAGCTTTCTTT. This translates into CASAMNTEAFF.

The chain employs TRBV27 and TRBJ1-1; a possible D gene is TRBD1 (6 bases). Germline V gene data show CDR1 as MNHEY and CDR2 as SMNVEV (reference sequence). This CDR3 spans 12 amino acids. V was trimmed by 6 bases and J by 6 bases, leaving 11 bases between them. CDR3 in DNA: TGTGCCAGCAGCACAGGGTCCGCTGAAGCTTTCTTT. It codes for CASSTGSAEAFF.

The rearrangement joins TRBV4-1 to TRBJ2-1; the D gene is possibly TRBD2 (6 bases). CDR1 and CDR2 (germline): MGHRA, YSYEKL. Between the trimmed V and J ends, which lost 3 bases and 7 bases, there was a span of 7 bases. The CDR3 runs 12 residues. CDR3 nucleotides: TGCGCCAGCAGCCAGGGACTTAATGAGCAGTTCTTC. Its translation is CASSQGLNEQFF.